Sequencing of this T cell receptor (beta chain) was carried out in a study of CD8 T cells in Susac syndrome. CDR3 length: 18 residues. Germline lookup yields CDR1 SGHAT and CDR2 FQNNGV. V shed 3 bases and J 0 bases; nucleotides not matched to a gene: 14. RNA, at roughly 0.45 to 1 ug, was reverse transcribed with random hexamers. TCRdb ran MiXCR on the immunoSEQ multiplex PCR reads and lists one entry per CDR3 protein. The sample has roughly 190,000 distinct CDR3 sequences, 90% to 95% seen once. The chain joins TRBV11-2 to TRBJ2-7; 7 nucleotides match TRBD2. The TCR comes from a human donor with Susac syndrome. Sequenced: CD4+ T cells from PBMCs. The CDR3 sequence is CASSLQSLLRTSSYEQYF. The DNA for the CDR3 is TGTGCCAGCAGCTTGCAATCCCTCCTCCGGACTAGCTCCTACGAGCAGTACTTC.